Listed here are 9 T cell receptor beta chains from one sample, sequenced in a study of CD8 T cells in Susac syndrome. An input of about 0.5 to 1 ug of RNA was subjected to reverse transcription using random hexamers. MiXCR, applied by TCRdb to the immunoSEQ multiplex PCR reads, yields one record per CDR3 protein. Among about 210,000 distinct CDR3 sequences listed, 95% were seen once. The sample taken for sequencing was CD4+ T cells from PBMCs. These receptors all come from a human donor with multiple sclerosis.

This chain joins TRBV16 and TRBJ2-7, with a weak D call TRBD2 (5 bases). With 3 bases removed from V and 0 bases from J, the gap between germline ends came to 12 bases. There are 15 residues in the CDR3. Germline CDR1 KGHSY, CDR2 FQNENV. The CDR3 here is CASSHPTGSSYEQYF. The CDR3 DNA sequence: TGTGCCAGCAGCCATCCCACGGGAAGCTCCTACGAGCAGTACTTC.

The chain is built from TRBV20-1 and TRBJ2-1; a possible D gene is TRBD2 (5 bases). Germline assignment: CDR1 DFQATT and CDR2 SNEGSKA (reference sequence). V shed 1 base and J shed 7 bases, with 11 bases lying between them. CDR3 length: 13 residues. The CDR3 DNA reads as TGCAGTGCTAGAGTTACTAGTCGGAATGAGCAGTTCTTC. It is translated as CSARVTSRNEQFF.

CDR3 in amino acids: CSVGPGVSNTEAFF. The CDR3 DNA sequence: TGCAGCGTTGGACCGGGTGTAAGTAACACTGAAGCTTTCTTT. The V and J genes are TRBV29-1 and TRBJ1-1; D not certain. Germline CDR1 SQVTM, CDR2 ANQGSEA. The CDR3 loop spans 14 amino acids. Trimming took off 4 bases at V and 2 bases at J, with 14 bases between the two ends.

The rearrangement uses TRBV10-3 and TRBJ2-3, with 13 bases identical to TRBD2. Germline assignment: CDR1 ENHRY and CDR2 SYGVKD. The junction had 2 bases not matched to a gene; V was cut back by 0 bases and J by 2 bases. The CDR3 runs to 17 residues. The CDR3 spells CAISESGLAGDTDTQYF. The CDR3 coding sequence is TGTGCCATCAGTGAGTCAGGACTAGCGGGGGACACAGATACGCAGTATTTT.

V is TRBV5-6 and J is TRBJ1-1, with unresolved D. The germline CDR1 and CDR2 sequences are SGHDT and YYEEEE. CDR3 length equals 11 residues. Trimming removed 0 bases at V and 8 bases at J, with 5 bases between. The CDR3 DNA reads as TGTGCCAGCAGCTTGGAGTTAGAAGCTTTCTTT. Amino acids: CASSLELEAFF. Using reference TRBV5-6 and TRBJ1-1 for the parts outside the CDR3, the full variable domain is DAGVTQSPTHLIKTRGQQVTLRCSPKSGHDTVSWYQQALGQGPQFIFQYYEEEERQRGNFPDRFSGHQFPNYSSELNVNALLLGDSALYLCASSLELEAFFGQGTRLTVV.

The genes are TRBV28 and TRBJ2-6; D may match TRBD1 or TRBD2 (6 bases each). The CDR3 runs 15 residues. Per germline, CDR1 MDHEN and CDR2 SYDVKM. V was cut by 8 bases and J by 2 bases, with 13 bases left in between. The CDR3 loop is CASFMGGAGANVLTF. The CDR3 coding sequence is TGTGCCAGCTTCATGGGGGGCGCTGGGGCCAACGTCCTGACTTTC.

The CDR3 is CALEGDSPSEQFF. The CDR3 coding sequence is TGTGCCTTGGAGGGGGACAGCCCGTCTGAGCAGTTCTTC. The genes are TRBV30 and TRBJ2-1; D might be TRBD1 (7 bases). Germline assignment: CDR1 GTSNPN and CDR2 SVGIG (reference sequence). V was clipped by 7 bases and J by 9 bases, with 19 bases between them. This CDR3 is built from 13 residues.

The gene calls are TRBV27 and TRBJ1-6; 8 nucleotides agree with TRBD1. The CDR3 loop spans 17 amino acids. Losses at the gene ends were 4 bases for V and 8 bases for J; bases not matched to a gene: 13. Germline V gives CDR1 MNHEY, CDR2 SMNVEV (reference sequence). CDR3 amino acids: CASSSLKDRASHSPLHF. CDR3 nucleotides: TGTGCCAGCAGTTCCTTGAAGGACAGGGCATCCCATTCACCCCTCCACTTT.

V gene TRBV27 combines with J gene TRBJ1-1; 10 nucleotides align to TRBD1. Germline lookup yields CDR1 MNHEY and CDR2 SMNVEV (reference sequence). The length of the CDR3 is 15 residues. V lost 4 bases and J lost 3; bases outside the gene matches: 5. CDR3 sequence reads: CASSSPGTGDTEAFF. In nucleotides, the CDR3 is TGTGCCAGCAGTTCGCCCGGGACAGGGGACACTGAAGCTTTCTTT.